The rows below give T cell receptor beta chains drawn from one sample of a study of blood T cell repertoires in COVID-19. TCRdb's copy holds only in-frame clones and misses some; the assay was immunoSEQ multiplex PCR. Of tens of thousands of clones listed, approximately 88% are singletons. Sequencing input: peripheral blood. All receptors come from a human donor with active COVID-19. The donor label of this sample is uncertain. Each CDR3 is given with its conserved first and last residue. The D gene is left open where the match is weak. Size values are once, few and many counts, or a class for expanded clones, and some rows have none.

D gene	clone size	V gene	J gene	CDR3 DNA	CDR3 protein
TRBD2	-	TRBV11-2	TRBJ2-3	TGTGCCAGCAGCCCTAGCGGGGGCACAGATACGCAGTATTTT	CASSPSGGTDTQYF
TRBD1	once	TRBV9	TRBJ1-5	TGTGCCAGCAGCGTAGATGAGGGGGCCGGCCAGCCCCAGCATTTT	CASSVDEGAGQPQHF
TRBD2	-	TRBV5-1	TRBJ2-7	TGCGCCAGCAGCTCACTAGCGGGACGTCACGAGCAGTACTTC	CASSSLAGRHEQYF
TRBD1	-	TRBV5-1	TRBJ1-4	TGCGCCAGCAGCAAGAGTCCCGGGACAGACTCGGGGGAAAAACTGTTTTTT	CASSKSPGTDSGEKLFF
TRBD1	once	TRBV6-1	TRBJ1-5	TGTGCCAGCAGTGACCAGGGGGCCGTCCAGCCCCAGCATTTT	CASSDQGAVQPQHF
-	-	TRBV7-8	TRBJ2-7	TGTGCCAGCAGCCCCCTGGAGGGCCCCAACCCCTACGAGCAGTACTTC	CASSPLEGPNPYEQYF
-	-	TRBV27	TRBJ2-6	TGTGCCAGCAGTTTATCGAGCTCTGGGGCCAACGTCCTGACTTTC	CASSLSSSGANVLTF
-	few	TRBV7-3	TRBJ1-3	TGTGCCAGCAGCCCTCGGGGGGCCTCTGGAAACACCATATATTTT	CASSPRGASGNTIYF
-	-	TRBV7-2	TRBJ1-5	TGTGCCAGCAGCTTAACGTCCGGGAGTGGCAATCAGCCCCAGCATTTT	CASSLTSGSGNQPQHF
TRBD2	-	TRBV19	TRBJ2-3	TGTGCCAGTAGTTCCACTAGCGGGAGAACTGATACGCAGTATTTT	CASSSTSGRTDTQYF
TRBD1	-	TRBV12-5	TRBJ2-5	TGTGCTAGTGGTTTGGGGGGACAGGGGGCGAGAGAGACCCAGTACTTC	CASGLGGQGARETQYF
-	-	TRBV4-2	TRBJ1-3	TGTGCCAGCAGCCGCTCCAAGGCGGACTCTGGAAACACCATATATTTT	CASSRSKADSGNTIYF
-	-	TRBV10-3	TRBJ2-1	TGTGCCATCAGTGACCCGTCTTTAGCGGCCTACAATGAGCAGTTCTTC	CAISDPSLAAYNEQFF
-	once	TRBV5-3	TRBJ1-4	TGTGCCAGAAGGTTCCCTGGACAAGCTAATGAAAAACTGTTTTTT	CARRFPGQANEKLFF
-	-	TRBV30	TRBJ1-4	TGTGCCTGGAGTGTCAGACGGGGAAGGCATGAAAAACTGTTTTTT	CAWSVRRGRHEKLFF
TRBD1	-	TRBV11-3	TRBJ1-2	TGTGCCAGCAGCTCAACCGGGACAGCTTTTAACTATGGCTACACCTTC	CASSSTGTAFNYGYTF
TRBD1	-	TRBV19	TRBJ1-2	TGTGCCAGTAGTGGGTTAGAGGCAGGGGGTCTTTACTATGGCTACACCTTC	CASSGLEAGGLYYGYTF